Shown below are 23 T cell receptor beta chains from a single sample sequenced in a study of persistence of HIV-infected CD4 T cells. The immunoSEQ assay was version 4, run in survey mode. Sequenced by immunoSEQ multiplex PCR; TCRdb stores in-frame clones only, minus some. This repertoire shows over 40,000 clones, around 78% found once; its top ten account for over 12%. An overlapping HIV-1 Gag peptide pool stimulated these cells at about 0.9 ug/peptide/mL. Memory cells lacking CD40L and CD69 with high CD45RO were sorted. Antigens for these TCRs are unknown. Here the sequenced sample was CD4+ T cells sorted from PBMCs after approximately 19-hour stimulation, taken from a patient who received antiretroviral therapy. Receptors were obtained from an adult man with HIV who was CMV-seropositive.

The chain joins TRBV10-1 to TRBJ1-2, with D uncertain. V lost 5 bases and J 4 bases, leaving 14 bases between the germline ends. The CDR3 sequence is 14 residues long. Germline V gene data show CDR1 as WNHNN and CDR2 as SYGVQD (reference sequence). CDR3: CASSPSTSIYGYTF. The CDR3 DNA sequence: TGCGCCAGCAGTCCTTCCACTTCGATCTATGGCTACACCTTC.

A remark on this clone: Germline is not matched at one junction end, which may reflect a read error. The chain carries TRBV6-6 and TRBJ2-6; perhaps D is TRBD1 or TRBD2 (5 bases each). The CDR3 runs to 16 residues. Germline loops: CDR1 MNHNY, CDR2 SVGAGI (reference sequence). The CDR3 spells CGSGSGALSGANVLTF. The CDR3 DNA reads as TGTGGCAGCGGTTCCGGGGCACTCTCTGGGGCCAACGTCCTGACTTTC.

This clone has more than one count but fewer than ten. This sequence joins TRBV6-5 and TRBJ2-2, with 11 bases lining up with TRBD1. The V segment lost 6 bases and the J segment 7 bases; nucleotides outside the gene matches: 7. This CDR3 region has 15 residues. Germline assignment: CDR1 MNHEY and CDR2 SVGAGI. The CDR3 spells CASRKDRGRIGELFF. The DNA for the CDR3 is TGTGCCAGCAGGAAGGACAGGGGGCGTATCGGGGAGCTGTTTTTT.

This rearrangement joins TRBV6-1 to TRBJ1-6; no firm D call. Between the trimmed V and J ends, which lost 0 bases and 14 bases, there was a span of 17 bases. The CDR3 is made up of 15 amino acids. Germline assignment: CDR1 MNHNS and CDR2 SASEGT. The CDR3 sequence: CASSEAIFRQSALHF. The CDR3 bases are TGTGCCAGCAGTGAAGCGATATTTCGACAATCGGCCCTCCACTTT.

The chain employs TRBV18 and TRBJ2-7; a possible D gene is TRBD1 (6 bases). The CDR3 length is 13 residues. The V gene's germline CDR1 is KGHSH and CDR2 LQKENI. Trimming took 4 bases from V and 3 from J, leaving 10 bases between them. CDR3 sequence (DNA): TGTGCCAGCTCACTTGTGGACAGCTACGAGCAGTACTTC. It specifies CASSLVDSYEQYF.

This sequence joins TRBV30 and TRBJ2-3, with 12 bases aligning to TRBD2. In germline, CDR1 is GTSNPN, CDR2 SVGIG (reference sequence). CDR3 length equals 15 residues. J lost 1 base, V lost 2 bases, and 1 base had no gene match. The CDR3 DNA follows: TGTGCCTGGAGTTGGACTAGCGGGGGCACAGATACGCAGTATTTT. Amino acids: CAWSWTSGGTDTQYF. The full variable domain, completed using reference TRBV30 and TRBJ2-3, is SQTIHQWPATLVQPVGSPLSLECTVEGTSNPNLYWYRQAAGRGLQLLFYSVGIGQISSEVPQNLSASRPQDRQFILSSKKLLLSDSGFYLCAWSWTSGGTDTQYFGPGTRLTVL.

This chain joins TRBV30 and TRBJ1-1, with D maybe TRBD1 (6 bases). The CDR3 length is 14 residues. Germline CDR1 reads GTSNPN; CDR2 reads SVGIG (reference sequence). Deletions cut 1 base from V and 5 bases from J, with 14 bases between. The CDR3 sequence: CAWSAPGHITEAFF. The DNA of the CDR3 is TGTGCCTGGAGTGCACCGGGACATATTACTGAAGCTTTCTTT.

The chain employs TRBV19 and TRBJ1-1; perhaps TRBD1 as D (6 bases). This CDR3 contains 20 residues. Trimming removed 0 bases at V and 5 bases at J, with 28 bases between. CDR1 is LNHDA, CDR2 SQIVND, per germline (reference sequence). CDR3 sequence: CASSIDQALRTARVGTEAFF. Here the CDR3 DNA reads TGTGCCAGTAGTATAGATCAGGCCCTGAGGACAGCGAGGGTAGGGACTGAAGCTTTCTTT.

The V call is TRBV5-1, the J call TRBJ2-7; 13 nucleotides match TRBD2. Germline CDR1 and CDR2: SGHRS and YFSETQ. This CDR3 is built from 16 residues. Trimming cost V 4 bases and J 3 bases; bases outside gene matches: 7. The CDR3 bases are TGCGCCAGCAGCCCTGGACTAGCGGGAGTCGGCTACGAGCAGTACTTC. Translating gives CASSPGLAGVGYEQYF.

The chain has TRBV13 and TRBJ2-7, with a tentative D call TRBD1 (6 bases). The CDR3 contains 13 residues. Germline V CDR1 and CDR2: PRHDT, FYEKMQ (reference sequence). Deletions cut 5 bases from V and 0 bases from J, with 8 bases between. As DNA, the CDR3 is TGTGCCAGCAGCATGGACAGCTCCTACGAGCAGTACTTC. This encodes CASSMDSSYEQYF.

The gene calls are TRBV4-1 and TRBJ2-1, with D tentatively TRBD2 (6 bases). CDR3 length equals 15 residues. Trimming pared 0 bases from V and 9 bases from J, leaving 15 bases between. CDR1 and CDR2 from the germline V gene are MGHRA and YSYEKL. The DNA for the CDR3 is TGCGCCAGCAGCCAAGATAGAGCAGGGAGGATTGAGCAGTTCTTC. Translated: CASSQDRAGRIEQFF.

The chain recombines TRBV15 with TRBJ2-6; possible D gene TRBD2, 5 bases. V lost 3 bases and J lost 14, with 17 bases in between. CDR1 is LNHNV, CDR2 YYDKDF, per germline (reference sequence). This CDR3 is built from 14 residues. CDR3 nucleotide sequence: TGTGCCACCAGCAGCGACTACATCTCGGTCATCCTGACTTTC. Translated, it gives CATSSDYISVILTF.

The chain is built from TRBV3-1 (or the pseudogene TRBV3-2) and TRBJ2-7; D remains ambiguous. Germline V lookup: CDR1 LGHDT, CDR2 YNNKEL (reference sequence). V dropped 3 bases and J dropped 2 bases, with 8 bases sitting between them. This CDR3 contains 13 residues. The CDR3 is CASSQGGTYEQYF. CDR3 bases: TGTGCCAGCAGCCAGGGCGGAACCTACGAGCAGTACTTC.

The V call is TRBV19, the J call TRBJ2-3; maybe TRBD1 (6 bases). V lost 4 bases, J lost 6 bases, and 20 bases lay in between. The CDR3 extends over 16 amino acids. Germline loops: CDR1 LNHDA, CDR2 SQIVND (reference sequence). This CDR3 is CASSTQGVASLDTQYF. CDR3 in DNA: TGTGCCAGTAGTACACAGGGTGTGGCCTCCCTGGATACGCAGTATTTT.

The table lists this clone with a few counts. The rearrangement uses TRBV25-1 and TRBJ2-6; a possible D gene is TRBD1 (6 bases). The V gene's germline CDR1 is MGHDK and CDR2 SYGVNS. Trimming removed 1 base from V and 11 bases from J, with 18 bases in between. The CDR3 is 16 residues long. CDR3 sequence (DNA): TGTGCCAGCAGTGAATTGGGTTCGGACAGTTTCTACGTCCTGACTTTC. Translation: CASSELGSDSFYVLTF.

This clone was picked up one time. The chain joins TRBV18 to TRBJ1-1; unclear D gene. Germline V gene sequence: CDR1 KGHSH, CDR2 LQKENI. This CDR3 spans 13 amino acids. V lost 1 base and J 3 bases, leaving 6 bases between the germline ends. This CDR3 is CASSPQRDTEAFF. Written as DNA, the CDR3 is TGTGCCAGCTCACCACAAAGAGACACTGAAGCTTTCTTT.

V usage is TRBV18 and J usage is TRBJ1-1; D uncertain. Trimming left V 5 bases short and J 6 bases short, with 13 bases between. This CDR3 has 13 amino acids. Looked up from germline, CDR1 is KGHSH and CDR2 is LQKENI. CDR3 nucleotide sequence: TGTGCCAGCTCATCGGACCGGGCCTCTGAAGCTTTCTTT. Encoded protein: CASSSDRASEAFF.

This clone was seen only once. This chain uses TRBV27 with TRBJ2-3; D is undetermined. CDR3 length: 13 residues. CDR1 is MNHEY, CDR2 SMNVEV, per germline (reference sequence). The germline V and J ends were trimmed by 5 bases and 8 bases, with 14 bases remaining between them. CDR3 protein: CASSVISQGTQYF. Here the CDR3 DNA reads TGTGCCAGCAGTGTTATAAGCCAAGGTACGCAGTATTTT.

This rearrangement joins TRBV11-2 to TRBJ2-1, with 16 positions matching TRBD2. Germline V gene data show CDR1 as SGHAT and CDR2 as FQNNGV. The CDR3 extends over 14 amino acids. V lost 6 bases, J lost 11 bases, and 4 bases stayed unmatched. CDR3 residues: CASRGLAGGHKQFF. The CDR3 DNA sequence: TGTGCCAGCAGGGGACTAGCGGGAGGGCATAAGCAGTTCTTC.

Here the CDR3 DNA reads TGCAGTGCTAGAGATAAGGGGAGGGCTTTCTTT. It yields the protein CSARDKGRAFF. V gene TRBV20-1 combines with J gene TRBJ1-1; tentative D call: TRBD1 (5 bases). In germline, CDR1 is DFQATT, CDR2 SNEGSKA (reference sequence). With 0 bases removed from V and 11 bases from J, the gap between germline ends came to 10 bases. This CDR3 is built from 11 residues.

The chain carries TRBV15 and TRBJ2-6; 7 nucleotides match TRBD2. V shed 1 base, J shed 1 base, and the junction held 7 bases outside the gene matches. The length of the CDR3 is 18 residues. Germline V lookup: CDR1 LNHNV, CDR2 YYDKDF (reference sequence). CDR3 sequence reads: CATSRGSRGVSGANVLTF. The CDR3 DNA sequence: TGTGCCACCAGCAGAGGGTCACGGGGGGTGTCTGGGGCCAACGTCCTGACTTTC.

The J gene is TRBJ2-2, the V gene TRBV25-1, with D possibly being TRBD2 (5 bases). The V and J ends lost 8 bases and 1 base respectively, with 11 bases between them. Germline V CDR1 and CDR2: MGHDK, SYGVNS. This CDR3 has 14 residues. This CDR3 reads CASRGSGNTGELFF. Written as DNA, the CDR3 is TGTGCCAGCCGTGGGAGCGGGAACACCGGGGAGCTGTTTTTT. The whole variable domain, filled in from reference TRBV25-1 and TRBJ2-2, reads EADIYQTPRYLVIGTGKKITLECSQTMGHDKMYWYQQDPGMELHLIHYSYGVNSTEKGDLSSESTVSRIRTEHFPLTLESARPSHTSQYLCASRGSGNTGELFFGEGSRLTVL.

The chain links TRBV11-3 to TRBJ2-1, with 10 bases aligning to TRBD2. The CDR3 totals 15 residues. Germline values: CDR1 SGHNT, CDR2 YENEEA. The V gene end was trimmed by 5 bases and the J gene end by 2 bases; junction bases not matched to a gene: 3. The chain's CDR3 is CASSITSGAYNEQFF. For the CDR3, the DNA is TGTGCCAGCAGCATAACTAGCGGGGCCTACAATGAGCAGTTCTTC.